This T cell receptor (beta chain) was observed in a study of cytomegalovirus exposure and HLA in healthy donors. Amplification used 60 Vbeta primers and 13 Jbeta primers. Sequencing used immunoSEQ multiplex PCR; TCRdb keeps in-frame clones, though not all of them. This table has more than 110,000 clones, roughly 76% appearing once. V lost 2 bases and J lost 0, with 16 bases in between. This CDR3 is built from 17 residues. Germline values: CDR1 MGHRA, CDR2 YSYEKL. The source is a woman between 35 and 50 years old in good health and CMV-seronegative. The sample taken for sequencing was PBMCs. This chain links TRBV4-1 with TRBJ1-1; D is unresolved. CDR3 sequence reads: CASSQSGYGSMNTEAFF. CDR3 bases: TGCGCCAGCAGCCAATCTGGGTACGGGTCCATGAACACTGAAGCTTTCTTT.